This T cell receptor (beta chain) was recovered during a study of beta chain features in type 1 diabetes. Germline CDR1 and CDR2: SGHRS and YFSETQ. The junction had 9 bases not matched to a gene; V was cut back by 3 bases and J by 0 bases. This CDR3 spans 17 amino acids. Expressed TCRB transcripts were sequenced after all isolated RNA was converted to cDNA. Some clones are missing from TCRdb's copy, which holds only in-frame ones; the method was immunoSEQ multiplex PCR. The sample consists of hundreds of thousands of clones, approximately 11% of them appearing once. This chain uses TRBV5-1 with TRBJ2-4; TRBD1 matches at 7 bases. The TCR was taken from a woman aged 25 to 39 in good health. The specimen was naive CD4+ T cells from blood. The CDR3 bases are TGCGCCAGCAGCTCCGGGACAGAAAGTAGAGCCAAAAACATTCAGTACTTC. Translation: CASSSGTESRAKNIQYF.